This T cell receptor beta chain was identified in a study of T cell repertoires in cytomegalovirus infection. General observations from the study: Summed frequency of public TCR beta families distinguished CMV carriers with the relevant HLA. CMV-specific HLA-C-restricted TCR beta clonotypes dominated the ex vivo response.

MiXCR, run by TCRdb on the reads, gives a single entry per CDR3 protein. This sample has hundreds of thousands of distinct CDR3 sequences; around 32% occur once, and the top ten carry about an eighth. The germline V and J ends were trimmed by 5 bases and 8 bases, with 13 bases remaining between them. CDR3 length: 13 residues. Per germline, CDR1 SGHTA and CDR2 FQGNSA. This clonotype was observed many times. As yet, its antigen is unknown. The V and J genes are TRBV7-2 and TRBJ2-1, with no clear D. The receptor comes from a human donor in good health (CMV status not recorded). Some clones in this sample may be carry-over from other donors' samples. Sample: cultured CD8+ T cells from PBMCs, taken from culture after CMV antigen stimulation. The CDR3 DNA is TGTGCCAGCAGCCGATTCGGTGGTGATGAGCAGTTCTTC. This encodes CASSRFGGDEQFF. Looking up the rest from reference TRBV7-2 and TRBJ2-1 gives the full variable domain: GAGVSQSPSNKVTEKGKDVELRCDPISGHTALYWYRQSLGQGLEFLIYFQGNSAPDKSGLPSDRFSAERTGGSVSTLTIQRTQQEDSAVYLCASSRFGGDEQFFGPGTRLTVL.